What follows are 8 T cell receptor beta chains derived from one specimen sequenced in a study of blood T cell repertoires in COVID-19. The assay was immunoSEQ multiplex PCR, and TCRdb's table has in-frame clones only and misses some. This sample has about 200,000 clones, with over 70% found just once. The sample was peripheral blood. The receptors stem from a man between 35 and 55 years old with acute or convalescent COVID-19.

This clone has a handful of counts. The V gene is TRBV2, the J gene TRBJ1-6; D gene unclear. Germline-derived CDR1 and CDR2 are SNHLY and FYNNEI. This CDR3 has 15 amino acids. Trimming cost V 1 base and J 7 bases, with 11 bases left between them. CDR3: CASSEVVGRNSPLHF. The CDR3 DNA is TGTGCCAGCAGTGAAGTCGTGGGGAGAAATTCACCCCTCCACTTT.

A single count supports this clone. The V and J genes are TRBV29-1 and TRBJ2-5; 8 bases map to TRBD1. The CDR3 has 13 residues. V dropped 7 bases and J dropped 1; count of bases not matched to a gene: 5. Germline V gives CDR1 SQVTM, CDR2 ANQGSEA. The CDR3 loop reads CSASRGLQETQYF. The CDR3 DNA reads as TGCAGCGCAAGCAGGGGGCTCCAAGAGACCCAGTACTTC.

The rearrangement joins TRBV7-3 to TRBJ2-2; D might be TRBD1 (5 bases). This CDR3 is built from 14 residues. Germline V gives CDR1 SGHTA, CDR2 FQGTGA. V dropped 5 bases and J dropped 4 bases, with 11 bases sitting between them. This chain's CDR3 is CASSRDRFTGELFF. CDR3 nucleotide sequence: TGTGCCAGCAGCCGCGACAGATTCACCGGGGAGCTGTTTTTT.

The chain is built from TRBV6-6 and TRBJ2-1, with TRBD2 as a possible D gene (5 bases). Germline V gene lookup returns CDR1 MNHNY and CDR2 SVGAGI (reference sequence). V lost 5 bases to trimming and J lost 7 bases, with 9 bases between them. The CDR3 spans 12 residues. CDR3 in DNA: TGTGCCAGCAGTCCGAGGAGGAATGAGCAGTTCTTC. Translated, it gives CASSPRRNEQFF.

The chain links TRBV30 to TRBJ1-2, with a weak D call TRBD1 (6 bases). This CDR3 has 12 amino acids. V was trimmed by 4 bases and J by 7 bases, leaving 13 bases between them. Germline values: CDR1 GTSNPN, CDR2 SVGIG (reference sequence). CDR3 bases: TGTGCCTGGACCGGGGGGCGCCTTGGCTACACCTTC. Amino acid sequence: CAWTGGRLGYTF.

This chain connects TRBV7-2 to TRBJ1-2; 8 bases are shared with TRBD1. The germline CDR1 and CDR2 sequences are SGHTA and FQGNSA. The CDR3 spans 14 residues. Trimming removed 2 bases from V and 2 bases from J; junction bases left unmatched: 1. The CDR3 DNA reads TGTGCCAGCAGCTTAAACAGGGGGAACTATGGCTACACCTTC. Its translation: CASSLNRGNYGYTF.

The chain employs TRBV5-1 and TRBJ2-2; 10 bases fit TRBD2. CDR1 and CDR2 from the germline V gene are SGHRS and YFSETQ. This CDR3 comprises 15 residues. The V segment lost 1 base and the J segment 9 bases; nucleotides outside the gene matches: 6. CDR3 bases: TGCGCCAGCAGCTTGAGTCTAGCGGGAGACAGGGAGCTGTTTTTT. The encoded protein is CASSLSLAGDRELFF.

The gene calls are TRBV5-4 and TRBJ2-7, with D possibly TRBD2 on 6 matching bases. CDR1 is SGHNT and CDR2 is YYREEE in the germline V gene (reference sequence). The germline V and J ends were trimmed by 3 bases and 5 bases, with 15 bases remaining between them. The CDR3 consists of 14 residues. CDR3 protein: CASSSGVDGHEQYF. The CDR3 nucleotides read TGTGCCAGCAGCTCGGGGGTAGATGGCCACGAGCAGTACTTC.